This entry features one T cell receptor (beta chain) sequence. These data come from a study of T cell responses to AZD1222 COVID-19 vaccine. The V end was cut by 5 bases, the J end by 2 bases, with 13 bases between. The V gene's germline CDR1 is SGHTA and CDR2 FQGNSA. The CDR3 sequence is 15 residues long. The repertoire was sequenced with immunoSEQ multiplex PCR; TCRdb's copy has only in-frame clones and lacks some. The table has about 130,000 clones, roughly 92% seen once. The sequencing here drew on peripheral blood, taken 28 days after the second AZD1222 dose. The clonotype was recovered from an adult who received the AZD1222 COVID-19 vaccine. The rearrangement links TRBV7-2 to TRBJ1-3, with D possibly TRBD1 on 5 matching bases. CDR3 loop: CASSPGHWAGNTIYF. CDR3 nucleotides: TGTGCCAGCAGCCCCGGACATTGGGCTGGAAACACCATATATTTT.